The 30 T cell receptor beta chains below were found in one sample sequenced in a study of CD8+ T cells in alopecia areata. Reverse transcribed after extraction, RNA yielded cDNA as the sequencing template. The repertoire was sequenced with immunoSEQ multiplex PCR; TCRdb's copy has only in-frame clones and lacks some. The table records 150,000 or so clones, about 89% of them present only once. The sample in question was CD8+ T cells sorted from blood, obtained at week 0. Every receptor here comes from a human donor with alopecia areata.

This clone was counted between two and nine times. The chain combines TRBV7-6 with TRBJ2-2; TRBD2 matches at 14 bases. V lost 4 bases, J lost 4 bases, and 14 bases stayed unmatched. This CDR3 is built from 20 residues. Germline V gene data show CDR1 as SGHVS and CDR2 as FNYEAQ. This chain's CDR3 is CASSSIPTSGREVSTGELFF. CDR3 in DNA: TGTGCCAGCAGCTCGATTCCGACTAGCGGGAGGGAAGTTAGCACCGGGGAGCTGTTTTTT.

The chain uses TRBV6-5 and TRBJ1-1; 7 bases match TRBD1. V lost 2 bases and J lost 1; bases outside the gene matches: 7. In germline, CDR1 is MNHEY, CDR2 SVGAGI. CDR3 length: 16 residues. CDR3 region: CASSYGAGGQNTEAFF. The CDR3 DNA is TGTGCCAGCAGTTACGGGGCAGGGGGACAGAACACTGAAGCTTTCTTT.

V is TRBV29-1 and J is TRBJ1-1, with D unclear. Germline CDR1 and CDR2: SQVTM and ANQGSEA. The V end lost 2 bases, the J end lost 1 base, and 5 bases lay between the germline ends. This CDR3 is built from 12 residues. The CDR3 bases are TGCAGCGTTGAACGGGAGAACACTGAAGCTTTCTTT. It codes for CSVERENTEAFF.

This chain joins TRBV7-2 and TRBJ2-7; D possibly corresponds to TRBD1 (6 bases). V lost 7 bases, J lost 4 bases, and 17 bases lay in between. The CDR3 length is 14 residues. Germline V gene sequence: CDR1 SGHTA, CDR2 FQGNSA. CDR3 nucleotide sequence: TGTGCCAGCACCCGACTCTCAGGGGAATACGAGCAGTACTTC. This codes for CASTRLSGEYEQYF.

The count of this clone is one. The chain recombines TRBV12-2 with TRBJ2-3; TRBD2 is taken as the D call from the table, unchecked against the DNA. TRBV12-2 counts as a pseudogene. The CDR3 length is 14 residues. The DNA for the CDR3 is TGTGCAAGTCGCTTAGATTGCCTAGCCCATACGCAGTATTTT. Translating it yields CASRLDCLAHTQYF.

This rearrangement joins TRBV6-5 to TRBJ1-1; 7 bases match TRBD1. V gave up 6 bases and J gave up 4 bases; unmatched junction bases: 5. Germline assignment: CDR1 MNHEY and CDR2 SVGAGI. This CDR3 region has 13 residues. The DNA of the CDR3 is TGTGCCAGCAGAAAGACAGGGATCACTGAAGCTTTCTTT. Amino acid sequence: CASRKTGITEAFF.

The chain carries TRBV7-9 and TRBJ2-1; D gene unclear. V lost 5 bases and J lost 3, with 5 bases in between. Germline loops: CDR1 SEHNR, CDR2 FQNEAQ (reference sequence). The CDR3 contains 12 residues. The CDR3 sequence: CASSASYNEQFF. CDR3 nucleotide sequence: TGTGCCAGCAGCGCCAGCTACAATGAGCAGTTCTTC.

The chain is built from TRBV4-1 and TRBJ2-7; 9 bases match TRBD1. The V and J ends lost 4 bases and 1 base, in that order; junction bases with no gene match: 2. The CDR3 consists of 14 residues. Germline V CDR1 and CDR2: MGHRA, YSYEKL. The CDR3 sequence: CASSPGQGSYEQYF. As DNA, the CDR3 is TGCGCCAGCAGCCCTGGACAGGGGTCCTACGAGCAGTACTTC.

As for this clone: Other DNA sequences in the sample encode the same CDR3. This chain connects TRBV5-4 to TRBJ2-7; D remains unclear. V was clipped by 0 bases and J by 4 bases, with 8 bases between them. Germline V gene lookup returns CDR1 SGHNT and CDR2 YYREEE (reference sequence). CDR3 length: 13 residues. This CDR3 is CASSLGYSYEQYF. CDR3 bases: TGTGCCAGCAGCTTGGGTTACTCGTACGAGCAGTACTTC. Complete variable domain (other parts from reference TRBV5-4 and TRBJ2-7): ETGVTQSPTHLIKTRGQQVTLRCSSQSGHNTVSWYQQALGQGPQFIFQYYREEENGRGNFPPRFSGLQFPNYSSELNVNALELDDSALYLCASSLGYSYEQYFGPGTRLTVT.

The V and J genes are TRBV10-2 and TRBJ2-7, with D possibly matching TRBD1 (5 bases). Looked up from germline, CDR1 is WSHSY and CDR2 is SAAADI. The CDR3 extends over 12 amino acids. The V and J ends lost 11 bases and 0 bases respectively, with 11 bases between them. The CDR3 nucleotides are TGCGCCGTACAGGCTGGCTCCTACGAGCAGTACTTC. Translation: CAVQAGSYEQYF.

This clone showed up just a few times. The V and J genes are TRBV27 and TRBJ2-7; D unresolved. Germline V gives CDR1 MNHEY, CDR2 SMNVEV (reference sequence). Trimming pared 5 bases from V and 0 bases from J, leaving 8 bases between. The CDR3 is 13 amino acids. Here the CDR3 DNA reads TGTGCCAGCAGTGAAACCCTCTCCTACGAGCAGTACTTC. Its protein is CASSETLSYEQYF.

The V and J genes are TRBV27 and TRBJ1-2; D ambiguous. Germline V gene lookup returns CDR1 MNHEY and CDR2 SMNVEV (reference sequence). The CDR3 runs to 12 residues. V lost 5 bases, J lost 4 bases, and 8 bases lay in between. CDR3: CASSDGPYGYTF. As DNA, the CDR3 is TGTGCCAGCAGTGACGGCCCCTATGGCTACACCTTC.

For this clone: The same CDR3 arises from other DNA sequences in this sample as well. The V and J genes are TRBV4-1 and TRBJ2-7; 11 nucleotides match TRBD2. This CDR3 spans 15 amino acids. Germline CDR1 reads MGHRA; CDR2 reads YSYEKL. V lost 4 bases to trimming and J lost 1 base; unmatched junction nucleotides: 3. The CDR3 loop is CASSPTSGISYEQYF. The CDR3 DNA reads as TGCGCCAGCAGCCCGACTAGCGGGATTTCCTACGAGCAGTACTTC.

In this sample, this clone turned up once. CDR3 sequence reads: CASSLITGVTETQYF. CDR3 DNA: TGTGCCAGCAGTCTCATAACAGGGGTCACAGAGACCCAGTACTTC. The rearrangement links TRBV6-5 to TRBJ2-5; 7 bases are a match to TRBD1. CDR1 and CDR2 from the germline V gene are MNHEY and SVGAGI. This CDR3 has 15 amino acids. Trimming at V came to 5 bases and at J to 4 bases, leaving 10 bases not matched to a gene.

The DNA of the CDR3 is TGTGCCAGCACCCCACAGGGGGCGAGAAACTATGGCTACACCTTC. As protein: CASTPQGARNYGYTF. This rearrangement joins TRBV27 to TRBJ1-2, with 9 bases fitting TRBD1. Germline V gene data show CDR1 as MNHEY and CDR2 as SMNVEV (reference sequence). The V segment lost 7 bases and the J segment 2 bases; nucleotides outside the gene matches: 8. The CDR3 contains 15 residues.

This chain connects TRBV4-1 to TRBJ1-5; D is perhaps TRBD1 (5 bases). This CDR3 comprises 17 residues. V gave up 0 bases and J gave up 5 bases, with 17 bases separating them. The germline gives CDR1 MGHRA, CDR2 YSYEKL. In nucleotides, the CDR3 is TGCGCCAGCAGCCAAGATCCGTCCCGGGGGACTTATCAGCCCCAGCATTTT. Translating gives CASSQDPSRGTYQPQHF.

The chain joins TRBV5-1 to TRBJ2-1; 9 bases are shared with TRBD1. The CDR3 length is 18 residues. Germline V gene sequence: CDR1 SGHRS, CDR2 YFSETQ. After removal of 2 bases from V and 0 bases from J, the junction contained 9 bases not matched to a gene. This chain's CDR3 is CASSFTGGGMNSYNEQFF. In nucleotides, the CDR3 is TGCGCCAGCAGCTTCACAGGGGGCGGAATGAACTCCTACAATGAGCAGTTCTTC.

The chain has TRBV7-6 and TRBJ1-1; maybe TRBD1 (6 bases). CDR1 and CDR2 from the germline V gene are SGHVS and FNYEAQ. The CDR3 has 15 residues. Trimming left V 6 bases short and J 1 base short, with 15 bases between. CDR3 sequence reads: CASSLQGLGNTEAFF. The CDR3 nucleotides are TGTGCCAGCAGTTTACAGGGATTAGGGAACACTGAAGCTTTCTTT.

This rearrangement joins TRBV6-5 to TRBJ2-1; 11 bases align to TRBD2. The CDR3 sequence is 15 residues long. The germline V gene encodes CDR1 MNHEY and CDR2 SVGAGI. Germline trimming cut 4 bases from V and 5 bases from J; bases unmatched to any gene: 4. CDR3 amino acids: CASSLLAGDHNEQFF. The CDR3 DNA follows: TGTGCCAGCAGTTTACTAGCGGGAGATCACAATGAGCAGTTCTTC.

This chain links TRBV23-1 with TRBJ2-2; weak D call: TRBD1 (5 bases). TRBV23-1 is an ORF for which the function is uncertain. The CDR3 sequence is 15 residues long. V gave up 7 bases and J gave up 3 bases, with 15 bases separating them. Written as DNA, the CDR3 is TGCGCCAGCACCTTAGAGACAGCCTACACCGGGGAGCTGTTTTTT. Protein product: CASTLETAYTGELFF.

The DNA of the CDR3 is TGTGCCAGCAGCGTGAGGCTGGAGGGCTGGGAGCAGTTCTTC. The encoded protein is CASSVRLEGWEQFF. The chain uses TRBV9 and TRBJ2-1; TRBD2 might be the D (6 bases). The CDR3 has 14 amino acids. The V gene's germline CDR1 is SGDLS and CDR2 YYNGEE. Trimming stripped 2 bases from V and 10 bases from J, with 16 bases between.

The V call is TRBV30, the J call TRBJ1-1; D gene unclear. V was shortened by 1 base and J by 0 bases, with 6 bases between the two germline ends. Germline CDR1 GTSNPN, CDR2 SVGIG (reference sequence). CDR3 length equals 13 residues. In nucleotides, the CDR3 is TGTGCCTGGAGTGGGCTCATGAACACTGAAGCTTTCTTT. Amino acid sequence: CAWSGLMNTEAFF.

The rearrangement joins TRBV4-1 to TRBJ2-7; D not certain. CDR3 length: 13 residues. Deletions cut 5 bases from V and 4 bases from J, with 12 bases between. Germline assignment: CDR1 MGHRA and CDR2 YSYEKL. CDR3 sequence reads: CASSAGGEYEQYF. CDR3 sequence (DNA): TGCGCCAGCAGCGCTGGTGGCGAGTACGAGCAGTACTTC.

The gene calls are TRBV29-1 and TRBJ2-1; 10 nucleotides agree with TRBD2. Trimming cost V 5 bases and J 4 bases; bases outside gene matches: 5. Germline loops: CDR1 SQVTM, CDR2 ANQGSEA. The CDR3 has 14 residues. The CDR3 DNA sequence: TGCAGCGTTTCCCTAGCGGGAGTTTACAATGAGCAGTTCTTC. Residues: CSVSLAGVYNEQFF.

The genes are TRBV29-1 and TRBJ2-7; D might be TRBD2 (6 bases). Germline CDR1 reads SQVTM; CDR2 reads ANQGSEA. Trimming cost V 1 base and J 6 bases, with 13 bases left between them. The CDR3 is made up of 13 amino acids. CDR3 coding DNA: TGCAGCGTTGAAGTCCGTGGGGGGACCGAGCAGTACTTC. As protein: CSVEVRGGTEQYF.

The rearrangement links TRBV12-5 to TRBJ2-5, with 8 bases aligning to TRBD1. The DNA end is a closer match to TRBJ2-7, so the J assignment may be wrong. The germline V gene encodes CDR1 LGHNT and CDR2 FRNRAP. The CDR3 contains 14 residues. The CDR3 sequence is CASARTGRIYEQYF. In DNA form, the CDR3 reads TGTGCTAGTGCCAGGACAGGGCGGATCTACGAGCAGTACTTC.

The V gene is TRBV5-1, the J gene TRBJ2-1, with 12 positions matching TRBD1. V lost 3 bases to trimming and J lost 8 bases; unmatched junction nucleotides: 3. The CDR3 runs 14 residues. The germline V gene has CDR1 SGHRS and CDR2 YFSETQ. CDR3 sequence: CASSSGTGGDEQFF. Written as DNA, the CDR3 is TGCGCCAGCAGCTCCGGGACAGGGGGCGATGAGCAGTTCTTC.

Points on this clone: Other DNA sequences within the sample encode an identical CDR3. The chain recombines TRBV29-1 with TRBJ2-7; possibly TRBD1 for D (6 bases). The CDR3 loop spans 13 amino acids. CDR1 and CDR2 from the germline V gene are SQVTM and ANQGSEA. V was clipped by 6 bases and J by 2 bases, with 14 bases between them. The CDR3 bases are TGCAGCGTCGAGACAGGAGAAACCTACGAGCAGTACTTC. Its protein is CSVETGETYEQYF.

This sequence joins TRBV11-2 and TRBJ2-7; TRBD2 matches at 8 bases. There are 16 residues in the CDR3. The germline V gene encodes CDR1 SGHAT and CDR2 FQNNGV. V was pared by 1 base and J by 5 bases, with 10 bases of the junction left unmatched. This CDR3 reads CASSLGSGGPIHEQYF. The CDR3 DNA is TGTGCCAGCAGCTTAGGCTCGGGGGGGCCCATCCACGAGCAGTACTTC.

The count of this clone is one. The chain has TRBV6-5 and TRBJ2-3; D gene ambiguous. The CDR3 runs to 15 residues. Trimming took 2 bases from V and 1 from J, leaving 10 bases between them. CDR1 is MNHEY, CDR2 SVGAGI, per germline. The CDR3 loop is CASSYGVAGTDTQYF. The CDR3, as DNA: TGTGCCAGCAGTTACGGGGTTGCGGGCACAGATACGCAGTATTTT.